The 30 T cell receptor beta chains given below trace back to one sample, sequenced in a study of T cells in localized non-small cell lung cancer. Only in-frame clones appear in the TCRdb table, and some are missing; sequencing was by immunoSEQ multiplex PCR. The sample has some 2,000 clones, over 20% seen once. The material sequenced was normal lung tissue next to the tumor, taken before any cancer treatment. These receptors were taken from a male donor at least 60 years old with stage II lung adenocarcinoma.

This clone is classed as medium-sized. The chain links TRBV11-3 to TRBJ1-1; D unclear. Looked up from germline, CDR1 is SGHNT and CDR2 is YENEEA. The CDR3 is made up of 14 amino acids. V was shortened by 5 bases and J by 2 bases, with 12 bases between the two germline ends. CDR3 DNA sequence: TGTGCCAGCAGCCGATGGGTAGTTAACACTGAAGCTTTCTTT. It specifies CASSRWVVNTEAFF.

This clone qualifies as large (0.1 to 1%). The rearrangement joins TRBV28 to TRBJ1-4, with TRBD1 identical over 7 bases. CDR3 length: 13 amino acids. The V and J ends lost 9 bases and 3 bases, in that order; junction bases with no gene match: 4. Germline V lookup: CDR1 MDHEN, CDR2 SYDVKM. The CDR3 DNA reads TGTGCCAGTCTAGGGGGCTCTAATGAAAAACTGTTTTTT. This translates into CASLGGSNEKLFF. Full variable domain (rest looked up from reference TRBV28 and TRBJ1-4): DVKVTQSSRYLVKRTGEKVFLECVQDMDHENMFWYRQDPGLGLRLIYFSYDVKMKEKGDIPEGYSVSREKKERFSLILESASTNQTSMYLCASLGGSNEKLFFGSGTQLSVL.

The chain is built from TRBV9 and TRBJ2-7; no reliable D call. This CDR3 is 13 amino acids long. The ends were cut back, 0 bases at V and 5 bases at J, with 9 bases in the middle. Germline CDR1 SGDLS, CDR2 YYNGEE. CDR3 region: CASSVGIGDEQYF. In DNA form, the CDR3 reads TGTGCCAGCAGCGTAGGGATCGGCGACGAGCAGTACTTC.

The chain combines TRBV5-1 with TRBJ2-5; possible D gene TRBD2, 6 bases. The germline V gene has CDR1 SGHRS and CDR2 YFSETQ. The CDR3 has 15 amino acids. V gave up 4 bases and J gave up 5 bases, with 18 bases separating them. CDR3 in amino acids: CASSGTGDRGETQYF. The CDR3 bases are TGCGCCAGCAGCGGGACCGGAGACCGGGGGGAGACCCAGTACTTC.

This clone has a handful of counts. The chain uses TRBV19 and TRBJ2-5; D is ambiguous. From germline, CDR1 is LNHDA and CDR2 SQIVND (reference sequence). Trimming took off 5 bases at V and 4 bases at J, with 17 bases between the two ends. This CDR3 has 15 residues. CDR3: CASSVLDLTGETQYF. The CDR3 bases are TGTGCCAGTAGTGTCCTAGACTTAACTGGAGAGACCCAGTACTTC.

This clone rates as medium-sized. The genes are TRBV6-8 and TRBJ1-1; possibly TRBD1 for D (5 bases). Trimming took 8 bases from V and 3 from J, leaving 13 bases between them. CDR3 length: 13 amino acids. CDR1 and CDR2 (germline): MNHGY, SAAAGT. The CDR3 region has the DNA TGTGCCAGCCGATACGACAGCTACACTGAAGCTTTCTTT. The encoded protein is CASRYDSYTEAFF.

This chain connects TRBV19 to TRBJ2-1; 7 bases map to TRBD2. The CDR3 extends over 16 amino acids. The germline V gene has CDR1 LNHDA and CDR2 SQIVND (reference sequence). The ends lost 5 bases at V and 0 bases at J; junction bases unmatched: 7. In DNA, the CDR3 is TGTGCCAGTAGTTCCACTAGCGTGAGCTCCTACAATGAGCAGTTCTTC. Amino acids: CASSSTSVSSYNEQFF.

This chain links TRBV30 with TRBJ2-7; D may correspond to TRBD1 or TRBD2 (5 bases each). CDR1 GTSNPN and CDR2 SVGIG come from the germline V gene (reference sequence). Trimming removed 0 bases at V and 0 bases at J, with 9 bases between. The CDR3 runs to 14 residues. The CDR3 here is CAWSVGGGSYEQYF. The DNA of the CDR3 is TGTGCCTGGAGTGTCGGTGGGGGCTCCTACGAGCAGTACTTC.

The CDR3 DNA follows: TGTGCCAGCAGTTACTCGGGCGGGAGGTTCAGCAATGAGCAGTTCTTC. This encodes CASSYSGGRFSNEQFF. The rearrangement joins TRBV6-8 to TRBJ2-1; TRBD2 matches 8 bases. Unmatched junction bases numbered 7, after V lost 0 bases and J lost 6 bases. This CDR3 contains 16 residues. Germline assignment: CDR1 MNHGY and CDR2 SAAAGT.

The chain couples TRBV11-3 to TRBJ1-2; 7 nucleotides agree with TRBD1. V lost 5 bases to trimming and J lost 4 bases; unmatched junction nucleotides: 7. CDR1 and CDR2 from the germline V gene are SGHNT and YENEEA. CDR3 length: 14 residues. The DNA of the CDR3 is TGTGCCAGCAGCCCCCCCCGACAGGGCTATGGCTACACCTTC. This gives the protein CASSPPRQGYGYTF.

The rearrangement links TRBV29-1 to TRBJ1-6; 8 bases are shared with TRBD1. The CDR3 length is 12 residues. With 4 bases clipped from V and 10 bases from J, the junction kept 3 bases outside the gene matches. Germline V gene data show CDR1 as SQVTM and CDR2 as ANQGSEA. The CDR3, as DNA: TGCAGCGTTGCGACAGGGGCATCACCCCTCCACTTT. Translation: CSVATGASPLHF.

The V call is TRBV19, the J call TRBJ1-4; perhaps TRBD1 as D (5 bases). Germline values: CDR1 LNHDA, CDR2 SQIVND (reference sequence). V lost 5 bases and J 4 bases, leaving 11 bases between the germline ends. The CDR3 loop spans 14 amino acids. The CDR3 protein is CASSGAVVNEKLFF. The DNA of the CDR3 is TGTGCCAGTAGTGGGGCGGTCGTTAATGAAAAACTGTTTTTT.

The chain combines TRBV19 with TRBJ1-5, with D possibly matching TRBD1 (6 bases). The germline gives CDR1 LNHDA, CDR2 SQIVND (reference sequence). This CDR3 region has 14 residues. The ends were cut back, 7 bases at V and 5 bases at J, with 15 bases in the middle. In DNA form, the CDR3 reads TGTGCCAGTACCTACAGGGAGTTGGATCAGCCCCAGCATTTT. This sequence encodes CASTYRELDQPQHF.

This rearrangement joins TRBV19 to TRBJ1-4; unclear D gene. CDR3 size: 14 residues. Per germline, CDR1 LNHDA and CDR2 SQIVND (reference sequence). Trimming removed 3 bases from V and 4 bases from J, with 9 bases in between. The CDR3 spells CASSINGYNEKLFF. CDR3 in DNA: TGTGCCAGTAGTATCAACGGGTATAATGAAAAACTGTTTTTT.

This sequence joins TRBV9 and TRBJ2-7; TRBD2 might be the D (5 bases). The CDR3 totals 15 residues. Trimming took 4 bases from V and 0 from J, leaving 14 bases between them. Germline CDR1 and CDR2: SGDLS and YYNGEE. CDR3 residues: CASSLSGLSSYEQYF. The CDR3 DNA is TGTGCCAGCAGCTTAAGCGGCCTTAGCTCCTACGAGCAGTACTTC.

This chain joins TRBV6-8 and TRBJ2-7; 8 nucleotides line up with TRBD1. Germline V gives CDR1 MNHGY, CDR2 SAAAGT. V lost 0 bases and J lost 5; bases outside the gene matches: 6. CDR3 length: 15 residues. CDR3 in DNA: TGTGCCAGCAGTTACTCTTGGGACAGGTCCAACGAGCAGTACTTC. Protein: CASSYSWDRSNEQYF.

This clone is labeled as large. The V call is TRBV11-3, the J call TRBJ1-1; perhaps TRBD1 as D (5 bases). The CDR3 totals 14 residues. The V gene's germline CDR1 is SGHNT and CDR2 YENEEA. Trimming took off 4 bases at V and 2 bases at J, with 11 bases between the two ends. The CDR3: CASSSWGVNTEAFF. The DNA of the CDR3 is TGTGCCAGCAGCTCTTGGGGGGTTAACACTGAAGCTTTCTTT.

V and J are TRBV5-1 and TRBJ1-1; 7 bases fit TRBD1. The V gene end was trimmed by 7 bases and the J gene end by 1 base; junction bases not matched to a gene: 7. The germline CDR1 and CDR2 sequences are SGHRS and YFSETQ. This CDR3 comprises 14 residues. The chain's CDR3 is CASFRDSTNTEAFF. The CDR3 DNA sequence: TGCGCCAGCTTTCGGGACAGTACGAACACTGAAGCTTTCTTT.

By sample fraction, this clone is medium-sized (0.01 to 0.1%). This chain joins TRBV28 and TRBJ1-6; unclear D gene. Between the trimmed V and J ends, which lost 0 bases and 8 bases, there was a span of 23 bases. CDR3 length: 19 amino acids. Germline CDR1 reads MDHEN; CDR2 reads SYDVKM. The CDR3 spells CASSLWGYSQLMSDSPLHF. The CDR3 DNA reads TGTGCCAGCAGTTTATGGGGTTATTCCCAACTAATGTCTGATTCACCCCTCCACTTT. Together with reference TRBV28 and TRBJ1-6, the CDR3 gives the full variable domain: DVKVTQSSRYLVKRTGEKVFLECVQDMDHENMFWYRQDPGLGLRLIYFSYDVKMKEKGDIPEGYSVSREKKERFSLILESASTNQTSMYLCASSLWGYSQLMSDSPLHFGNGTRLTVT.

This clone has only a few counts. This chain uses TRBV28 with TRBJ2-7, with D perhaps TRBD1 (6 bases). The CDR3 is 14 residues long. The ends were cut back, 6 bases at V and 1 base at J, with 13 bases in the middle. From germline, CDR1 is MDHEN and CDR2 SYDVKM. The chain's CDR3 is CASRLQGSSYEQYF. CDR3 sequence (DNA): TGTGCCAGCAGACTACAGGGTTCTTCCTACGAGCAGTACTTC.

The V call is TRBV6-8, the J call TRBJ1-1; the match to TRBD1 covers 7 bases. The V gene end was trimmed by 6 bases and the J gene end by 10 bases; junction bases not matched to a gene: 8. Per the germline V gene, CDR1 is MNHGY and CDR2 is SAAAGT. This CDR3 has 12 amino acids. This chain's CDR3 is CASSFDRVRAFF. DNA of the CDR3: TGTGCCAGCAGCTTCGACAGGGTACGAGCTTTCTTT.

V usage is TRBV6-8 and J usage is TRBJ1-2; the match to TRBD1 covers 7 bases. Trimming removed 10 bases from V and 2 bases from J; junction bases left unmatched: 10. This CDR3 has 14 amino acids. The germline V gene encodes CDR1 MNHGY and CDR2 SAAAGT. For the CDR3, the DNA is TGTGCCATCAGGCCGGGACAGTTGAACTATGGCTACACCTTC. Its protein is CAIRPGQLNYGYTF.

A few counts support this clone. The chain's CDR3 is CASSLDWGPSSLYEQYF. CDR3 DNA: TGTGCCAGCAGCTTAGATTGGGGGCCCTCTTCCCTCTACGAGCAGTACTTC. This sequence joins TRBV11-1 and TRBJ2-7; tentative D call: TRBD1 (6 bases). Germline-derived CDR1 and CDR2 are SGHAT and FQDESV (reference sequence). CDR3 size: 17 residues. V lost 1 base to trimming and J lost 3 bases, with 19 bases between them.

This clone counts as medium-sized. The chain joins TRBV30 to TRBJ2-7; TRBD1 aligns across 7 bases. The CDR3 contains 15 residues. Per the germline V gene, CDR1 is GTSNPN and CDR2 is SVGIG (reference sequence). The junction had 8 bases not matched to a gene; V was cut back by 3 bases and J by 0 bases. The CDR3 bases are TGTGCCTGGAGGGGGACAGCGCCGAGCTCCTACGAGCAGTACTTC. Amino acid sequence: CAWRGTAPSSYEQYF.

By proportion, this clone is medium-sized. V and J are TRBV6-8 and TRBJ2-6; D perhaps matches TRBD2 (5 bases). CDR3 length: 18 amino acids. V was pared by 2 bases and J by 0 bases, with 14 bases between. CDR1 and CDR2 from the germline V gene are MNHGY and SAAAGT. The CDR3 is CASSYDLGGLSGANVLTF. The CDR3 DNA reads as TGTGCCAGCAGTTACGATCTGGGCGGACTCTCTGGGGCCAACGTCCTGACTTTC.

V usage is TRBV6-8 and J usage is TRBJ2-3, with D perhaps matching TRBD1 or TRBD2 (5 bases each). CDR1 MNHGY and CDR2 SAAAGT come from the germline V gene. The CDR3 has 14 residues. Trimming removed 10 bases from V and 6 bases from J, with 20 bases in between. The DNA of the CDR3 is TGTGCCATCAACGAAGGGACCCCTAAGGATACGCAGTATTTT. Its protein product is CAINEGTPKDTQYF.

This chain uses TRBV5-1 with TRBJ2-2, with 9 bases aligning to TRBD2. Unmatched junction bases numbered 10, after V lost 0 bases and J lost 4 bases. This CDR3 has 18 residues. CDR1 and CDR2 from the germline V gene are SGHRS and YFSETQ. Written as DNA, the CDR3 is TGCGCCAGCAGCTTGGAGCGGCGGGAGGGCCGGGGCACCGGGGAGCTGTTTTTT. Translated: CASSLERREGRGTGELFF.

The chain links TRBV14 to TRBJ2-3, with D perhaps being TRBD1 or TRBD2 (5 bases each). CDR3 length: 17 residues. Germline-derived CDR1 and CDR2 are SGHDN and FVKESK. V was clipped by 0 bases and J by 0 bases, with 13 bases between them. For the CDR3, the DNA is TGTGCCAGCAGCCAAGATGTAGCCGGGACGAGCACAGATACGCAGTATTTT. This encodes CASSQDVAGTSTDTQYF.

The V call is TRBV6-8, the J call TRBJ2-1, with a weak D call TRBD2 (5 bases). This CDR3 region has 14 residues. The germline gives CDR1 MNHGY, CDR2 SAAAGT. Trimming left V 0 bases short and J 14 bases short, with 17 bases between. CDR3: CASSYSQEAPRKFF. The CDR3 region has the DNA TGTGCCAGCAGTTACTCCCAGGAGGCTCCCAGAAAGTTCTTC.

V usage is TRBV7-6 and J usage is TRBJ2-1, with 12 bases matching TRBD2. From germline, CDR1 is SGHVS and CDR2 FNYEAQ. The CDR3 runs to 15 residues. V lost 5 bases to trimming and J lost 5 bases; unmatched junction nucleotides: 4. CDR3 sequence reads: CASSTSGGWNNEQFF. The CDR3 nucleotides are TGTGCCAGCAGCACTAGCGGGGGGTGGAACAATGAGCAGTTCTTC.